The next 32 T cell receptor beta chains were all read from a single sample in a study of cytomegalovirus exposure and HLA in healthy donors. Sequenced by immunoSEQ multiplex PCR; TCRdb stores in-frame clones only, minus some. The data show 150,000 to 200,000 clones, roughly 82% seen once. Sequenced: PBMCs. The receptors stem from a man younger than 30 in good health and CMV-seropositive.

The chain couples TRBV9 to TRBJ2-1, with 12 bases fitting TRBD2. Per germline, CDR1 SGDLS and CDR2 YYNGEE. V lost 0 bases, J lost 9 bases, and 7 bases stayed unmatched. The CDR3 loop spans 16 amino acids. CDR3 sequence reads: CASSVDPSGRAGEQFF. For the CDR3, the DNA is TGTGCCAGCAGCGTAGACCCTAGCGGGAGGGCCGGTGAGCAGTTCTTC.

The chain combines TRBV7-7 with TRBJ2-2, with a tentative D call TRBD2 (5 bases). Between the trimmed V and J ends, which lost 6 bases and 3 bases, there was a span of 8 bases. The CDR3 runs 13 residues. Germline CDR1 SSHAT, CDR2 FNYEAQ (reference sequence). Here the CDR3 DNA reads TGTGCCAGCAGTCAGGACTACACCGGGGAGCTGTTTTTT. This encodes CASSQDYTGELFF.

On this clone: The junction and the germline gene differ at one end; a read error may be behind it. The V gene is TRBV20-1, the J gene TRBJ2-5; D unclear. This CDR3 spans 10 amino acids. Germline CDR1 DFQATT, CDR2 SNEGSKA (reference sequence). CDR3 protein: CSANQETQYF. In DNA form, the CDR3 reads TGCAGTGCTAACCAGGAGACCCAGTACTTC.

CDR3 sequence (DNA): TGCGCCAGCAGCCAAGTCCCCAGGGAGAACACCGGGGAGCTGTTTTTT. Protein sequence: CASSQVPRENTGELFF. This rearrangement joins TRBV4-1 to TRBJ2-2; TRBD1 might be the D (5 bases). The CDR3 contains 16 residues. The V end lost 1 base, the J end lost 1 base, and 10 bases lay between the germline ends. Per germline, CDR1 MGHRA and CDR2 YSYEKL.

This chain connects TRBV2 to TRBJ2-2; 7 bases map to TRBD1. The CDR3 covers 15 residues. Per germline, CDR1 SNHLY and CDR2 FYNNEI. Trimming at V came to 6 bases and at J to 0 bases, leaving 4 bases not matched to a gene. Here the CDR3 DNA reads TGTGCCAGCAGGGGGACAGTGGCGAACACCGGGGAGCTGTTTTTT. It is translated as CASRGTVANTGELFF.

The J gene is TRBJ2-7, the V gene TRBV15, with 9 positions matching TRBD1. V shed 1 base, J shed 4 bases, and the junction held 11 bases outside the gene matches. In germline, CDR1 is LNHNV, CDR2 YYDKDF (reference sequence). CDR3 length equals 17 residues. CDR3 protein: CATSRVGDGTGRYEQYF. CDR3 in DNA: TGTGCCACCAGCAGAGTCGGGGACGGGACAGGGAGGTACGAGCAGTACTTC.

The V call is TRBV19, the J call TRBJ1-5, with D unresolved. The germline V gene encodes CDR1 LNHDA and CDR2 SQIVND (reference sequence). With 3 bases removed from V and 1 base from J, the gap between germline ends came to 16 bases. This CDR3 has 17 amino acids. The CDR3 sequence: CASSMGRGGFSNQPQHF. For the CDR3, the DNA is TGTGCCAGTAGTATGGGTCGGGGTGGCTTCAGCAATCAGCCCCAGCATTTT. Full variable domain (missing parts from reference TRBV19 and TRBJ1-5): DGGITQSPKYLFRKEGQNVTLSCEQNLNHDAMYWYRQDPGQGLRLIYYSQIVNDFQKGDIAEGYSVSREKKESFPLTVTSAQKNPTAFYLCASSMGRGGFSNQPQHFGDGTRLSIL.

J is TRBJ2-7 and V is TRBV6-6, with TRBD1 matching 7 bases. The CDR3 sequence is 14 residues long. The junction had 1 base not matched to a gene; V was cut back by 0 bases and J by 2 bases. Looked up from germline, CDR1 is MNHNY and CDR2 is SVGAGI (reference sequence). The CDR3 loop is CASSYSQGAYEQYF. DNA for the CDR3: TGTGCCAGCAGTTACTCCCAGGGGGCCTACGAGCAGTACTTC.

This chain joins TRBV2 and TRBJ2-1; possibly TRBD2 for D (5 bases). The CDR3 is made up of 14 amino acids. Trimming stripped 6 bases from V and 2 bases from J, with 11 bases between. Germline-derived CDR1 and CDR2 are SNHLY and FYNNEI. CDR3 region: CASRRTGAYNEQFF. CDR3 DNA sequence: TGTGCCAGCAGGAGGACTGGGGCCTACAATGAGCAGTTCTTC.

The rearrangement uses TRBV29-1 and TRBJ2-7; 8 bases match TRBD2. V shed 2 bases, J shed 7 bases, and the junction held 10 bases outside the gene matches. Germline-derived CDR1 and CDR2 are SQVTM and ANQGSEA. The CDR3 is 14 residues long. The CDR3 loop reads CSVEIGAGVGEQYF. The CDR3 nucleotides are TGCAGCGTTGAAATCGGAGCGGGAGTGGGTGAGCAGTACTTC.

The CDR3 DNA reads TGTGCCAGCAGCTCCCTGGACAGGGGAGGTAGACAGCCCCAGCATTTT. Translating it yields CASSSLDRGGRQPQHF. V usage is TRBV7-2 and J usage is TRBJ1-5, with 9 bases aligning to TRBD1. The CDR3 extends over 16 amino acids. V lost 4 bases, J lost 7 bases, and 11 bases stayed unmatched. In germline, CDR1 is SGHTA, CDR2 FQGNSA.

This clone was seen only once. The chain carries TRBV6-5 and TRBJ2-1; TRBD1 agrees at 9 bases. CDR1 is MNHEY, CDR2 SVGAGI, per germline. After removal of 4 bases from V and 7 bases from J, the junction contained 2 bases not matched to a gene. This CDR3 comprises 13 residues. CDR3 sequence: CASSWTGENEQFF. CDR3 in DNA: TGTGCCAGCAGTTGGACAGGGGAAAATGAGCAGTTCTTC.

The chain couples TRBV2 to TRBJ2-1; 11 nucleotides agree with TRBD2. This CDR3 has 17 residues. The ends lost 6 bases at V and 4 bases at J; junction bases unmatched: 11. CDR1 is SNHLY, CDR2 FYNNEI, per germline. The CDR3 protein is CASRKGTSGRTYNEQFF. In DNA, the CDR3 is TGTGCCAGCAGAAAGGGAACTAGCGGGAGAACTTACAATGAGCAGTTCTTC.

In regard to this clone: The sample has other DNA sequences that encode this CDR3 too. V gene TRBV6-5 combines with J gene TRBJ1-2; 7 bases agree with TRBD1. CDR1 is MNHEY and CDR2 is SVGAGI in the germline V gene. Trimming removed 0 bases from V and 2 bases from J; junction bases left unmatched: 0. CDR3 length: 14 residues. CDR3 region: CASSYSTGNYGYTF. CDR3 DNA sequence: TGTGCCAGCAGTTACTCGACAGGGAACTATGGCTACACCTTC.

The CDR3 protein is CASSLVGGLRLNQPQHF. CDR3 coding DNA: TGTGCCAGCAGTTTGGTGGGGGGGCTCCGTCTAAATCAGCCCCAGCATTTT. The V gene is TRBV27, the J gene TRBJ1-5, with D possibly being TRBD1 (6 bases). Germline V gene lookup returns CDR1 MNHEY and CDR2 SMNVEV (reference sequence). The CDR3 runs to 17 residues. The ends were cut back, 3 bases at V and 4 bases at J, with 19 bases in the middle.

CDR3 residues: CAWGWGLGREQFF. CDR3 sequence (DNA): TGTGCCTGGGGGTGGGGACTAGGTCGGGAGCAGTTCTTC. This rearrangement joins TRBV30 to TRBJ2-1, with TRBD2 identical over 8 bases. The V gene's germline CDR1 is GTSNPN and CDR2 SVGIG (reference sequence). V was pared by 5 bases and J by 10 bases, with 10 bases of the junction left unmatched. The CDR3 runs 13 residues.

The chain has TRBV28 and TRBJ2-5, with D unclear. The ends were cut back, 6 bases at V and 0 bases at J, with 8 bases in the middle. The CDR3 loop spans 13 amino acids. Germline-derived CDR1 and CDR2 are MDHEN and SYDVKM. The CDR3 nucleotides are TGTGCCAGCAGATTAAACTACCAAGAGACCCAGTACTTC. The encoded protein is CASRLNYQETQYF.

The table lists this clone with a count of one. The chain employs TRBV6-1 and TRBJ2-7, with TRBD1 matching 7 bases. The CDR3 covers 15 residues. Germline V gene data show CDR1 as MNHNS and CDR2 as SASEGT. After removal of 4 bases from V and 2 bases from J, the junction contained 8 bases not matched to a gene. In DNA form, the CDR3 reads TGTGCCAGCAGTGCTAAAAGGACAGGCCCCTACGAGCAGTACTTC. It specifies CASSAKRTGPYEQYF.

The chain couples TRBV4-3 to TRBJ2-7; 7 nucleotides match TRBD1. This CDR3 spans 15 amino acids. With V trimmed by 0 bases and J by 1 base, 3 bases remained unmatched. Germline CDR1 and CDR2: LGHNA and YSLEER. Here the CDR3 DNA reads TGCGCCAGCAGCCAAGAGAACAGGGGATCCTACGAGCAGTACTTC. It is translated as CASSQENRGSYEQYF.

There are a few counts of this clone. Here the CDR3 DNA reads TGCGCCAGCAGCCCGGGACTAGCGGGAGAGTATGAGCAGTTCTTC. Amino acid sequence: CASSPGLAGEYEQFF. The chain is built from TRBV4-3 and TRBJ2-1; 14 bases are a match to TRBD2. CDR1 is LGHNA and CDR2 is YSLEER in the germline V gene. The CDR3 contains 15 residues. The J segment lost 8 bases and the V segment lost 4 bases, leaving 4 bases of the junction unmatched.

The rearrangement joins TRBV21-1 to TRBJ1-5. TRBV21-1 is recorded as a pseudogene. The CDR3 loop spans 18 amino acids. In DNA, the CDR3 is TGTGCCAGCAGCAAAGGAGGTAGCCGGATCGAGCGGAATCAGCCCCAGCATTTT. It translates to CASSKGGSRIERNQPQHF.

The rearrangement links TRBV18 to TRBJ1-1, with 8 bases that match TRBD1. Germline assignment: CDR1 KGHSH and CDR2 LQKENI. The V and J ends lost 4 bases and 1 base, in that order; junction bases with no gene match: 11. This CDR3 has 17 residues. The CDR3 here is CASSQPEDRAGNTEAFF. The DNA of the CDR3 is TGTGCCAGCTCACAACCCGAGGACAGGGCGGGGAACACTGAAGCTTTCTTT.

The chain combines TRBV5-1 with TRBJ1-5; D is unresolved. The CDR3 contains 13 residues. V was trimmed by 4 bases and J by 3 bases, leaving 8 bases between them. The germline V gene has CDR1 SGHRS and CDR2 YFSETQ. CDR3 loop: CASSRSVNQPQHF. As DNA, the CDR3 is TGCGCCAGCAGCCGCAGTGTCAATCAGCCCCAGCATTTT.

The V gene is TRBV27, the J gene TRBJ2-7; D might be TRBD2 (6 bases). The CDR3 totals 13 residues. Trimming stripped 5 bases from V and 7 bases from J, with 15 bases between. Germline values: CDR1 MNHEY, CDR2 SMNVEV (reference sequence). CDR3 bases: TGTGCCAGCAGTCCAGGGACTCCACGGGAGCAGTACTTC. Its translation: CASSPGTPREQYF.

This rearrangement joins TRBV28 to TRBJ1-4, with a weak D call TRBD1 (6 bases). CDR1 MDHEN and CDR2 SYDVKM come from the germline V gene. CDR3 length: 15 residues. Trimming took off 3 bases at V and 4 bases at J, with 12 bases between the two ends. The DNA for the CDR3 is TGTGCCAGCAGTTTCCAGACAGGAGGTAATGAAAAACTGTTTTTT. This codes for CASSFQTGGNEKLFF.

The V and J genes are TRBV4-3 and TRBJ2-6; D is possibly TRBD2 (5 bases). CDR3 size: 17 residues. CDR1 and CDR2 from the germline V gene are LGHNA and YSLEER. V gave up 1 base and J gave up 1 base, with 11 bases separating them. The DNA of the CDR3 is TGCGCCAGCAGCCAAGGGTCCGGGGTGTCTGGGGCCAACGTCCTGACTTTC. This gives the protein CASSQGSGVSGANVLTF.

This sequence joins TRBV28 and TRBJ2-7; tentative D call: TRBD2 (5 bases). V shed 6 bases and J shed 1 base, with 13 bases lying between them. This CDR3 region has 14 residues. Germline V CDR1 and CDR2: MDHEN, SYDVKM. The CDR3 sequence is CASSPTGVSYEQYF. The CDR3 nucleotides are TGTGCCAGCAGCCCCACCGGGGTATCCTACGAGCAGTACTTC.

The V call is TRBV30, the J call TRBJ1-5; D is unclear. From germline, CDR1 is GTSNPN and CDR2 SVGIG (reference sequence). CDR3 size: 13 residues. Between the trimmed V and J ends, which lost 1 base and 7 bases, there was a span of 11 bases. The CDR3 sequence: CAWSGGGGQPQHF. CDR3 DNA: TGTGCCTGGAGTGGAGGTGGAGGCCAGCCCCAGCATTTT.

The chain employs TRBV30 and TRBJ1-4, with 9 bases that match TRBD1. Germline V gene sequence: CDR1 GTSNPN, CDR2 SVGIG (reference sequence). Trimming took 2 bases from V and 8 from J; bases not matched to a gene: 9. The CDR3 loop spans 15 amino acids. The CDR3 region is CAWSPGTGSEEKLFF. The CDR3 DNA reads TGTGCCTGGAGTCCGGGGACAGGGAGCGAGGAAAAACTGTTTTTT.

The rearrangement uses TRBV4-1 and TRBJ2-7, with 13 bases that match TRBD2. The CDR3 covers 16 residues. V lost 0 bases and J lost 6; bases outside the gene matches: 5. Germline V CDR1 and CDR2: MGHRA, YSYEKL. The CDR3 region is CASSQDRLAGGPEQYF. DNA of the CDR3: TGCGCCAGCAGCCAAGATCGACTAGCGGGGGGCCCCGAGCAGTACTTC.

CDR3 DNA sequence: TGTGCCAGCAGCGTAGATGTGGGAGGCACAGATACGCAGTATTTT. Translation: CASSVDVGGTDTQYF. The rearrangement uses TRBV9 and TRBJ2-3, with a weak D call TRBD2 (5 bases). Trimming took off 0 bases at V and 1 base at J, with 9 bases between the two ends. The CDR3 length is 15 residues. Germline V gene sequence: CDR1 SGDLS, CDR2 YYNGEE.

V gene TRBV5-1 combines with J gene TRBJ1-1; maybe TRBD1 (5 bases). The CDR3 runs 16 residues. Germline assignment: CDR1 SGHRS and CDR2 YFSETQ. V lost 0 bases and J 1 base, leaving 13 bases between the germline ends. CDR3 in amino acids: CASSLARGKGNTEAFF. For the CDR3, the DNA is TGCGCCAGCAGCTTGGCCCGGGGGAAGGGGAACACTGAAGCTTTCTTT.